This entry lists 12 T cell receptor beta chains sequenced from one sample in a study of blood T cell repertoires in COVID-19. The table came from immunoSEQ multiplex PCR; TCRdb's copy has only in-frame clones and leaves some out. The data contain 80,000 to 130,000 clones, around 90% of them seen just once; the ten biggest clones take up more than 5.5%. What was sequenced was peripheral blood. These receptors all stem from a man aged 65 to 79 with acute or convalescent COVID-19.

This clone showed up just once. The chain has TRBV6-5 and TRBJ1-4; no reliable D call. Germline V gene data show CDR1 as MNHEY and CDR2 as SVGAGI. V lost 7 bases to trimming and J lost 0 bases, with 12 bases between them. The CDR3 sequence is 15 residues long. The CDR3 nucleotides read TGTGCCAGCACCACCTCTAGTGCAACTAATGAAAAACTGTTTTTT. Its translation is CASTTSSATNEKLFF.

This chain connects TRBV14 to TRBJ2-1; D unclear. The V end was cut by 0 bases, the J end by 6 bases, with 15 bases between. Germline values: CDR1 SGHDN, CDR2 FVKESK. This CDR3 has 16 amino acids. The CDR3 region has the DNA TGTGCCAGCAGCCAAGATATGGTAGCCAACCTCAATGAGCAGTTCTTC. Translated: CASSQDMVANLNEQFF.

The chain recombines TRBV6-5 with TRBJ2-4, with 11 bases lining up with TRBD2. CDR1 MNHEY and CDR2 SVGAGI come from the germline V gene. The CDR3 has 15 residues. The ends lost 2 bases at V and 7 bases at J; junction bases unmatched: 4. CDR3 sequence reads: CASSYGSSGGNIQYF. DNA for the CDR3: TGTGCCAGCAGTTACGGATCTAGCGGGGGGAACATTCAGTACTTC.

The V and J genes are TRBV4-1 and TRBJ1-1; D gene unclear. Trimming stripped 5 bases from V and 0 bases from J, with 7 bases between. CDR1 is MGHRA and CDR2 is YSYEKL in the germline V gene. The CDR3 sequence is 13 residues long. CDR3 nucleotide sequence: TGCGCCAGCAGCTCGGGGATGAACACTGAAGCTTTCTTT. It yields the protein CASSSGMNTEAFF.

V gene TRBV5-4 combines with J gene TRBJ2-7; TRBD1 is a possible D gene (5 bases). Trimming removed 3 bases from V and 3 bases from J, with 10 bases in between. The V gene's germline CDR1 is SGHNT and CDR2 YYREEE (reference sequence). The CDR3 totals 13 residues. The CDR3 coding sequence is TGTGCCAGCAGCTGGAATCAGGGCTACGAGCAGTACTTC. Translating it yields CASSWNQGYEQYF.

The chain links TRBV11-3 to TRBJ1-5; TRBD1 matches at 7 bases. The CDR3 runs to 14 residues. The junction had 2 bases not matched to a gene; V was cut back by 5 bases and J by 1 base. Germline V lookup: CDR1 SGHNT, CDR2 YENEEA. The CDR3 protein is CASSAGGSNQPQHF. CDR3 nucleotides: TGTGCCAGCAGCGCAGGGGGGAGCAATCAGCCCCAGCATTTT.

The CDR3 reads CAWSPGWGLTEAFF. CDR3 nucleotides: TGTGCCTGGAGTCCAGGGTGGGGGCTAACTGAAGCTTTCTTT. This chain joins TRBV30 and TRBJ1-1; D perhaps matches TRBD1 (6 bases). Per the germline V gene, CDR1 is GTSNPN and CDR2 is SVGIG (reference sequence). V was trimmed by 2 bases and J by 5 bases, leaving 15 bases between them. This CDR3 is 14 amino acids long.

The chain couples TRBV7-9 to TRBJ1-4; D unresolved. V shed 4 bases and J shed 2 bases, with 11 bases lying between them. This CDR3 comprises 15 residues. The V gene's germline CDR1 is SEHNR and CDR2 FQNEAQ (reference sequence). Here the CDR3 DNA reads TGTGCCAGCAGCTCCGCCCAGATTACTAATGAAAAACTGTTTTTT. This sequence encodes CASSSAQITNEKLFF.

The chain carries TRBV28 and TRBJ2-7; D is perhaps TRBD2 (6 bases). The CDR3 spans 16 residues. V was clipped by 7 bases and J by 4 bases, with 23 bases between them. The germline gives CDR1 MDHEN, CDR2 SYDVKM. In DNA, the CDR3 is TGTGCCAGCACCCCTGGAGGGAGTGGCTCTTGGTACGAGCAGTACTTC. Its protein is CASTPGGSGSWYEQYF.

V usage is TRBV7-2 and J usage is TRBJ2-5; 8 nucleotides align to TRBD2. The CDR3 is 16 amino acids. The junction had 9 bases not matched to a gene; V was cut back by 1 base and J by 5 bases. Germline CDR1 is SGHTA and CDR2 is FQGNSA. Written as DNA, the CDR3 is TGTGCCAGCAGCTTAGTCGGGGGGGGGCTGACGGAGACCCAGTACTTC. It codes for CASSLVGGGLTETQYF. The full variable domain, its missing parts supplied by reference TRBV7-2 and TRBJ2-5, is GAGVSQSPSNKVTEKGKDVELRCDPISGHTALYWYRQSLGQGLEFLIYFQGNSAPDKSGLPSDRFSAERTGGSVSTLTIQRTQQEDSAVYLCASSLVGGGLTETQYFGPGTRLLVL.

The chain has TRBV7-3 and TRBJ1-5, with 9 bases that match TRBD1. This CDR3 contains 15 residues. Germline CDR1 is SGHTA and CDR2 is FQGTGA. Losses at the gene ends were 5 bases for V and 6 bases for J; bases not matched to a gene: 8. The CDR3 DNA reads as TGTGCCAGCAGCCAAACAGGGGGCGTGGGTCAGCCCCAGCATTTT. Translating gives CASSQTGGVGQPQHF. The variable domain in full, with the rest retrieved from reference TRBV7-3 and TRBJ1-5, is GAGVSQTPSNKVTEKGKYVELRCDPISGHTALYWYRQSLGQGPEFLIYFQGTGAADDSGLPNDRFFAVRPEGSVSTLKIQRTERGDSAVYLCASSQTGGVGQPQHFGDGTRLSIL.

The chain uses TRBV6-1 and TRBJ1-5; D might be TRBD1 (6 bases). Germline CDR1 is MNHNS and CDR2 is SASEGT. V lost 3 bases and J 3 bases, leaving 9 bases between the germline ends. The CDR3 sequence is 14 residues long. In nucleotides, the CDR3 is TGTGCCAGCAGTGAGGGACATTTCAATCAGCCCCAGCATTTT. It yields the protein CASSEGHFNQPQHF.